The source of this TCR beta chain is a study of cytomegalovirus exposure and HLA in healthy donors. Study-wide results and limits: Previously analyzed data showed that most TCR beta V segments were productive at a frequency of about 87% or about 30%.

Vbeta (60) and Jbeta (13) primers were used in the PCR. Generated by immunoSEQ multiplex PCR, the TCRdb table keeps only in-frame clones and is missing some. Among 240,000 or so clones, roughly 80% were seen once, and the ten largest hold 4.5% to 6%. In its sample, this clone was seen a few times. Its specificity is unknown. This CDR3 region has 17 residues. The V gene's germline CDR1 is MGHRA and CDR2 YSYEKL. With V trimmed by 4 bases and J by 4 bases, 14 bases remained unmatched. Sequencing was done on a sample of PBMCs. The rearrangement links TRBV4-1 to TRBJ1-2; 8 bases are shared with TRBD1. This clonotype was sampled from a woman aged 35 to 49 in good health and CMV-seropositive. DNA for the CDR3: TGCGCCAGCAGCCCCGGCCCAGGGGGCACTTTTCTCTATGGCTACACCTTC. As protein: CASSPGPGGTFLYGYTF.